This T cell receptor (beta chain) was identified in a study of post-analysis software for immune sequencing data. Overall study results and limits: Comparison with controls showed significantly lower normalized Chao1 diversity in multiple sclerosis patients.

Carried by the TCR beta cDNA libraries were unique molecular identifiers. Some 500,000 cDNA molecules were obtained per 1 to 10 million input T cells. Each CDR3 protein gets one entry after TCRdb re-called the PCR reads with MiXCR. This table has 250,000 to 300,000 distinct CDR3 sequences, about 40% appearing once. As to this clonotype: Its antigen is currently unknown.

This TCR came from a girl under 18 with multiple sclerosis. The source material was blood.

CDR3 sequence reads: CSARGTGTGFEKLFF. The CDR3 nucleotides are TGCAGTGCTAGAGGGACCGGGACAGGGTTTGAAAAACTGTTTTTT. The rearrangement links TRBV20-1 to TRBJ1-4; TRBD1 matches at 9 bases. This CDR3 spans 15 amino acids. Germline assignment: CDR1 DFQATT and CDR2 SNEGSKA (reference sequence). V was clipped by 1 base and J by 7 bases; unmatched bases: 7.